Listed below are T cell receptor beta chains from one sample, sequenced in a study of beta chain features in type 1 diabetes. TCRdb's copy holds only in-frame clones and misses some; the assay was immunoSEQ multiplex PCR. The repertoire includes nearly 700,000 clones, roughly 12% of them detected once, and less than 0.025% sits in the top ten. The sample taken for sequencing was naive CD4+ T cells from blood. The source is a man younger than 35 with type 1 diabetes. CDR3s include the opening cysteine and the closing phenylalanine or tryptophan. D genes are given only for firm matches. Clone size is not always given. Where it is, it says once, few, many or a class for expanded clones.

CDR3 DNA: TGTGCCAGCAGCTTCCGGACAGGGAAGACTGAAGCTTTCTTT
CDR3 protein: CASSFRTGKTEAFF
J gene: TRBJ1-1
D gene: TRBD1
CDR3 length: 14
V gene: TRBV13
clone size: -

CDR3 DNA: TGTGCCAGCAGCCCACAGGGACCATACAATGAGCAGTTCTTC
CDR3 protein: CASSPQGPYNEQFF
J gene: TRBJ2-1
D gene: -
CDR3 length: 14
V gene: TRBV7-8
clone size: few

CDR3 DNA: TGTGCCAGCAGCTTATACAGGGGTCCTACTAATGAAAAACTGTTTTTT
CDR3 protein: CASSLYRGPTNEKLFF
J gene: TRBJ1-4
D gene: TRBD1
CDR3 length: 16
V gene: TRBV7-2
clone size: -

CDR3 DNA: TGTGCCAGCAGCTTAATGGGGAACACTGAAGCTTTCTTT
CDR3 protein: CASSLMGNTEAFF
J gene: TRBJ1-1
D gene: -
CDR3 length: 13
V gene: TRBV7-9
clone size: -

CDR3 DNA: TGTGCCAGCTCACCAAGCGCCGGGACAGGGGGACCGACCCAGTACTTC
CDR3 protein: CASSPSAGTGGPTQYF
J gene: TRBJ2-5
D gene: TRBD1
CDR3 length: 16
V gene: TRBV18
clone size: -

CDR3 DNA: TGTGCCATCAGTGCTTCGGGAAGCGGGGGTCCACAAGAGACCCAGTACTTC
CDR3 protein: CAISASGSGGPQETQYF
J gene: TRBJ2-5
D gene: TRBD2
CDR3 length: 17
V gene: TRBV10-3
clone size: few

CDR3 DNA: TGCGCCAGCAGCCCGACGACGAGTCTCACAGATACGCAGTATTTT
CDR3 protein: CASSPTTSLTDTQYF
J gene: TRBJ2-3
D gene: -
CDR3 length: 15
V gene: TRBV5-1
clone size: -

CDR3 DNA: TGTGCCAGCAGCCGACAGGGAGACACCGGGGAGCTGTTTTTT
CDR3 protein: CASSRQGDTGELFF
J gene: TRBJ2-2
D gene: TRBD1
CDR3 length: 14
V gene: TRBV7-2
clone size: few

CDR3 DNA: TGTGCCAGCAGTGACGGGGAGATCTCTGGAAACACCATATATTTT
CDR3 protein: CASSDGEISGNTIYF
J gene: TRBJ1-3
D gene: -
CDR3 length: 15
V gene: TRBV2
clone size: -

CDR3 DNA: TGTGCCAGCAGCTTAATGGGGGATTCACCCCTCCACTTT
CDR3 protein: CASSLMGDSPLHF
J gene: TRBJ1-6
D gene: -
CDR3 length: 13
V gene: TRBV7-9
clone size: -

CDR3 DNA: TGTGCCAGCTCACCATTCGCTGAGGGGGCGGCGGAGCAGTACTTC
CDR3 protein: CASSPFAEGAAEQYF
J gene: TRBJ2-7
D gene: TRBD1
CDR3 length: 15
V gene: TRBV18
clone size: -

CDR3 DNA: TGTGCCAGCAGCCAAGATTGGGGAATAGATACGCAGTATTTT
CDR3 protein: CASSQDWGIDTQYF
J gene: TRBJ2-3
D gene: -
CDR3 length: 14
V gene: TRBV14
clone size: few

CDR3 DNA: TGTGCCAGCAGCCTAGCGGGGAACCAAGAGACCCAGTACTTC
CDR3 protein: CASSLAGNQETQYF
J gene: TRBJ2-5
D gene: TRBD2
CDR3 length: 14
V gene: TRBV7-3
clone size: -

CDR3 DNA: TGTGCCAGCAGGGGAGGGACAGCCTACGAGCAGTACTTC
CDR3 protein: CASRGGTAYEQYF
J gene: TRBJ2-7
D gene: -
CDR3 length: 13
V gene: TRBV27
clone size: few

CDR3 DNA: TGTGCCAGCAGCTTATCTGGCGGGACCGGTTACAATGAGCAGTTCTTC
CDR3 protein: CASSLSGGTGYNEQFF
J gene: TRBJ2-1
D gene: -
CDR3 length: 16
V gene: TRBV7-2
clone size: -

CDR3 DNA: TGTGCCAGCAGCATACTAGCGGGGACCCTCGAGCAGTACTTC
CDR3 protein: CASSILAGTLEQYF
J gene: TRBJ2-7
D gene: TRBD2
CDR3 length: 14
V gene: TRBV9
clone size: few

CDR3 DNA: TGTGCCAGCAGCCATGACGTCAATCAGCCCCAGCATTTT
CDR3 protein: CASSHDVNQPQHF
J gene: TRBJ1-5
D gene: -
CDR3 length: 13
V gene: TRBV14
clone size: few

CDR3 DNA: TGTGCCAGCAGCCCAGTTGAGGGATTCTATAATTCACCCCTCCACTTT
CDR3 protein: CASSPVEGFYNSPLHF
J gene: TRBJ1-6
D gene: -
CDR3 length: 16
V gene: TRBV9
clone size: -

CDR3 DNA: TGTGCCAGCAGCTTCCGGGTTAGCGGGGAGGTGAATGAGCAGTTCTTC
CDR3 protein: CASSFRVSGEVNEQFF
J gene: TRBJ2-1
D gene: TRBD2
CDR3 length: 16
V gene: TRBV7-9
clone size: few

CDR3 DNA: TGTGCCACCAGCAGAGACCCGGCCCAGGTAACCTTC
CDR3 protein: CATSRDPAQVTF
J gene: TRBJ1-2
D gene: -
CDR3 length: 12
V gene: TRBV15
clone size: few

CDR3 DNA: TGCAGCGTTGTGCCTAATACCTACGAGCAGTACTTC
CDR3 protein: CSVVPNTYEQYF
J gene: TRBJ2-7
D gene: -
CDR3 length: 12
V gene: TRBV29-1
clone size: few

CDR3 DNA: TGTGCCAGCAGCGTCGGGACAGATGAAAAACTGTTTTTT
CDR3 protein: CASSVGTDEKLFF
J gene: TRBJ1-4
D gene: TRBD1
CDR3 length: 13
V gene: TRBV9
clone size: few

CDR3 DNA: TGTGACAGCAGCATCTGGACAGGGAGCTCTGGAAACACCATATATTTT
CDR3 protein: CDSSIWTGSSGNTIYF
J gene: TRBJ1-3
D gene: TRBD1
CDR3 length: 16
V gene: TRBV13
clone size: -

CDR3 DNA: TGTGCCAGCAGTTCGGCAGGAGAGACCCAGTACTTC
CDR3 protein: CASSSAGETQYF
J gene: TRBJ2-5
D gene: -
CDR3 length: 12
V gene: TRBV27
clone size: -

CDR3 DNA: TGTGCCAGCAGCTTCGGGGGGGCCTCCTACAATGAGCAGTTCTTC
CDR3 protein: CASSFGGASYNEQFF
J gene: TRBJ2-1
D gene: TRBD2
CDR3 length: 15
V gene: TRBV7-9
clone size: -

CDR3 DNA: TGTGCCATCAGTGACACGACAGGGACAGGCCTTGGAGCTTTCTTT
CDR3 protein: CAISDTTGTGLGAFF
J gene: TRBJ1-1
D gene: TRBD1
CDR3 length: 15
V gene: TRBV10-3
clone size: -

CDR3 DNA: TGTGCCAGCAGTCCAACTATGAATGAGCAGTTCTTC
CDR3 protein: CASSPTMNEQFF
J gene: TRBJ2-1
D gene: -
CDR3 length: 12
V gene: TRBV28
clone size: -

CDR3 DNA: TGCGCCAGCAGCACCCCCGGGACAGGGAACACCGGGGAGCTGTTTTTT
CDR3 protein: CASSTPGTGNTGELFF
J gene: TRBJ2-2
D gene: TRBD1
CDR3 length: 16
V gene: TRBV5-1
clone size: -

CDR3 DNA: TGCGCCAGCAGCCAAGACCCCGCAAACACCGGGGAGCTGTTTTTT
CDR3 protein: CASSQDPANTGELFF
J gene: TRBJ2-2
D gene: -
CDR3 length: 15
V gene: TRBV4-1
clone size: few

CDR3 DNA: TGTGCCATCAGTGGGGATTACAGTCAGCCCCAGCATTTT
CDR3 protein: CAISGDYSQPQHF
J gene: TRBJ1-5
D gene: -
CDR3 length: 13
V gene: TRBV10-3
clone size: -

CDR3 DNA: TGTGCCAGCGGACCCGGGACTAGCGGCCTTAGCACAGATACGCAGTATTTT
CDR3 protein: CASGPGTSGLSTDTQYF
J gene: TRBJ2-3
D gene: TRBD2
CDR3 length: 17
V gene: TRBV7-9
clone size: -

CDR3 DNA: TGTGCCTGGAGTGTATGGGACTTAAATGAAAAACTGTTTTTT
CDR3 protein: CAWSVWDLNEKLFF
J gene: TRBJ1-4
D gene: -
CDR3 length: 14
V gene: TRBV30
clone size: -

CDR3 DNA: TGTGCCAGCAGATTCAACAGGGGACTTTACTATGGCTACACCTTC
CDR3 protein: CASRFNRGLYYGYTF
J gene: TRBJ1-2
D gene: TRBD1
CDR3 length: 15
V gene: TRBV6-5
clone size: few

CDR3 DNA: TGTGCCATCAGGGACGGACAGGAGGATGGCTACACCTTC
CDR3 protein: CAIRDGQEDGYTF
J gene: TRBJ1-2
D gene: TRBD1
CDR3 length: 13
V gene: TRBV10-3
clone size: -

CDR3 DNA: TGTGCCAGCAGTGTACGTCCACCCCGGGATCCGAACCATTACCAAGAGACCCAGTACTTC
CDR3 protein: CASSVRPPRDPNHYQETQYF
J gene: TRBJ2-5
D gene: -
CDR3 length: 20
V gene: TRBV6-1
clone size: few

CDR3 DNA: TGTGCCAGCAGTGGGTCCGCAGGGAGTGCCCTCGGCCTCTCCTATGGCTACACCTTC
CDR3 protein: CASSGSAGSALGLSYGYTF
J gene: TRBJ1-2
D gene: -
CDR3 length: 19
V gene: TRBV2
clone size: -

CDR3 DNA: TGTGCCAGTAGTATGGGACGGATAGATCAGCCCCAGCATTTT
CDR3 protein: CASSMGRIDQPQHF
J gene: TRBJ1-5
D gene: -
CDR3 length: 14
V gene: TRBV19
clone size: -

CDR3 DNA: TGTGCCTGGGCGGGAGGGTATGGCTACACCTTC
CDR3 protein: CAWAGGYGYTF
J gene: TRBJ1-2
D gene: -
CDR3 length: 11
V gene: TRBV30
clone size: -

CDR3 DNA: TGTGCCTGGAGTGCTTACTATGGCTACACCTTC
CDR3 protein: CAWSAYYGYTF
J gene: TRBJ1-2
D gene: -
CDR3 length: 11
V gene: TRBV30
clone size: few

CDR3 DNA: TGTGCCAGCAGCTTAGTGGGGTTAGAAGCTTTCTTT
CDR3 protein: CASSLVGLEAFF
J gene: TRBJ1-1
D gene: -
CDR3 length: 12
V gene: TRBV7-2
clone size: -

CDR3 DNA: TGTGCCAGCAGCCCCGGGCTAGCTTTCTACAATGAGCAGTTCTTC
CDR3 protein: CASSPGLAFYNEQFF
J gene: TRBJ2-1
D gene: -
CDR3 length: 15
V gene: TRBV6-5
clone size: few

CDR3 DNA: TGTGCCAGCACCAACGGACTAGGTAAAGAGACCCAGTACTTC
CDR3 protein: CASTNGLGKETQYF
J gene: TRBJ2-5
D gene: TRBD2
CDR3 length: 14
V gene: TRBV6-6
clone size: -

CDR3 DNA: TGTGCCAGCAGCTTGGGGGCAGGACCACCCTACGAGCAGTACTTC
CDR3 protein: CASSLGAGPPYEQYF
J gene: TRBJ2-7
D gene: -
CDR3 length: 15
V gene: TRBV7-9
clone size: few

CDR3 DNA: TGTGCCAGCTCGCCCGGACAGGGCAACTATGGCTACACCTTC
CDR3 protein: CASSPGQGNYGYTF
J gene: TRBJ1-2
D gene: TRBD1
CDR3 length: 14
V gene: TRBV18
clone size: -

CDR3 DNA: TGTGCCAGTAGTCCCCAGACAGACATTCAGTACTTC
CDR3 protein: CASSPQTDIQYF
J gene: TRBJ2-4
D gene: -
CDR3 length: 12
V gene: TRBV19
clone size: -

CDR3 DNA: TGCAGCGCCCCCGGGACAGGACTTTTT
CDR3 protein: CSAPGTGLF
J gene: TRBJ1-6
D gene: TRBD1
CDR3 length: 9
V gene: TRBV29-1
clone size: few

CDR3 DNA: TGCGCCAGCAGTCCCCCCGGGACATCTCCCTACGAGCAGTACTTC
CDR3 protein: CASSPPGTSPYEQYF
J gene: TRBJ2-7
D gene: -
CDR3 length: 15
V gene: TRBV4-1
clone size: few

CDR3 DNA: TGTGCCAGCAGCCTGCAGGGAGGTGATAATTCACCCCTCCACTTT
CDR3 protein: CASSLQGGDNSPLHF
J gene: TRBJ1-6
D gene: -
CDR3 length: 15
V gene: TRBV7-2
clone size: -